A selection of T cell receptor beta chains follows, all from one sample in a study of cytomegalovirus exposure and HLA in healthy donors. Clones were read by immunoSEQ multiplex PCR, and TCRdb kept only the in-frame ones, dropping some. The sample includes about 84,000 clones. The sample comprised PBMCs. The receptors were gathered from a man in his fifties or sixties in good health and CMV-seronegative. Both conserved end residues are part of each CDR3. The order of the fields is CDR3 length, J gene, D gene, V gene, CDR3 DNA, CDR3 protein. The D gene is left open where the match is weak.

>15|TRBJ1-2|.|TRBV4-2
TGTGCCAGCAGCACCCATAGACAGGCTAACTACGGCTACACCTTC
CASSTHRQANYGYTF
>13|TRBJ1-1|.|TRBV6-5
TGTGCCAGCAGTTATAAGGGGGGGACTGAAGCTTTCTTT
CASSYKGGTEAFF
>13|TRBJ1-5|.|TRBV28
TGTGCCAGCAGTTTGCCACTCGGGCAGCCCCAGCATTTT
CASSLPLGQPQHF
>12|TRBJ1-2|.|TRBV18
TGTGCCAGCTCACCACCAGGAGGGGGCTACACCTTC
CASSPPGGGYTF
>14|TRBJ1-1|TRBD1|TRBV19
TGTGCCAGTAGTAGAGCCGGGACAGGGAGAGAAGCTTTCTTT
CASSRAGTGREAFF
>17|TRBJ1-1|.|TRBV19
TGTGCCAGTAGTAACCTTCCGGGACGGGCGGGATACACTGAAGCTTTCTTT
CASSNLPGRAGYTEAFF
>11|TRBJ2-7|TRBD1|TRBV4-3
TGCGCCAGCAGGCAGGGGGTCGAGCAGTACTTC
CASRQGVEQYF
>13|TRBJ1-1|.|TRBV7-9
TGTGCCAGCAGCCGAACAGTGAACACTGAAGCTTTCTTT
CASSRTVNTEAFF
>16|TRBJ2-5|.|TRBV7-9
TGTGCCAGCAGCTTAGTGTATGACAGCCAACGAGAGACCCAGTACTTC
CASSLVYDSQRETQYF
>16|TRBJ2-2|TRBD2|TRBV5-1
TGCGCCAGCAGCTACTCTAGCGGGGGCCCGACCGGGGAGCTGTTTTTT
CASSYSSGGPTGELFF
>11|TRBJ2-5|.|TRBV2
TGTGCCAGCAGCCCTCAAGAGACCCAGTACTTC
CASSPQETQYF
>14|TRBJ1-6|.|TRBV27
TGTGCCAGCAGTAAAGAGGGTTATAATTCACCCCTCCACTTT
CASSKEGYNSPLHF
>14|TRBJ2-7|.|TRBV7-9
TGTGCCAGCAGACCGACCGGGACTTCCTACGAGCAGTACTTC
CASRPTGTSYEQYF
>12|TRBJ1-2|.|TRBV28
TGTGCCAGCGGGACGGGACTTCAGGGCTACACCTTC
CASGTGLQGYTF
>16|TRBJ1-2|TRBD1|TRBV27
TGTGCCAGCAGTCCTGGACAGGGATATGCCTACTATGGCTACACCTTC
CASSPGQGYAYYGYTF
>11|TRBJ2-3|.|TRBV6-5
TGTGCCAGCAGTTCCCAATATACGCAGTATTTT
CASSSQYTQYF
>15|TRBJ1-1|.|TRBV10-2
TGCGCCAGCAGTGAAGGGGGGTGGGAGGGGACTGAAGCTTTCTTT
CASSEGGWEGTEAFF
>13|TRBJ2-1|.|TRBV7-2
TGTGCCAGCAGCTTAGCACGTGACTATAAGCAGTTCTTC
CASSLARDYKQFF
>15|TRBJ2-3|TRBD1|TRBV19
TGTGCCAGTAGTATTGTCAGGGGGCGGATAGATACGCAGTATTTT
CASSIVRGRIDTQYF
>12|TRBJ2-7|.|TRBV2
TGTGCCAGCAGTGCGGACAGCTACGAGCAGTACTTC
CASSADSYEQYF